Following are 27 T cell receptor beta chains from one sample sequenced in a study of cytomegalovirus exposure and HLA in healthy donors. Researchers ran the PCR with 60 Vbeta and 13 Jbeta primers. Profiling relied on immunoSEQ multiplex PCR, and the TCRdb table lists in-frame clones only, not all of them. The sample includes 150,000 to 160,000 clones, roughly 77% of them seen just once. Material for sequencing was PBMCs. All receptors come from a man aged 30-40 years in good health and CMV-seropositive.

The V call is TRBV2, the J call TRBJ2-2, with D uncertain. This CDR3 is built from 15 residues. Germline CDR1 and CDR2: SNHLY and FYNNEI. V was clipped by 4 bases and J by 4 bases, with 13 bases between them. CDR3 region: CASSVLESATGELFF. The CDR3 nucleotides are TGTGCCAGCAGTGTCCTAGAGTCGGCCACCGGGGAGCTGTTTTTT.

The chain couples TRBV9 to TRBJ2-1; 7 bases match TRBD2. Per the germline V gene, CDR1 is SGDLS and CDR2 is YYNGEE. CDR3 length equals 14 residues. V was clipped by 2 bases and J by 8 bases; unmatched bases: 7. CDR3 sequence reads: CASSVRDYSHEQFF. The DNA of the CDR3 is TGTGCCAGCAGCGTCCGGGACTACTCCCATGAGCAGTTCTTC.

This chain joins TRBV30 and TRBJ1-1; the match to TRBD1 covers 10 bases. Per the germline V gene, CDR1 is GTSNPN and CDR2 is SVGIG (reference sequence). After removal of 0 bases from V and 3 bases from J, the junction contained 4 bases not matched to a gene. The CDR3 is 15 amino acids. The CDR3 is CAWSVVGTGDTEAFF. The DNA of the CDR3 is TGTGCCTGGAGTGTAGTGGGGACAGGGGACACTGAAGCTTTCTTT.

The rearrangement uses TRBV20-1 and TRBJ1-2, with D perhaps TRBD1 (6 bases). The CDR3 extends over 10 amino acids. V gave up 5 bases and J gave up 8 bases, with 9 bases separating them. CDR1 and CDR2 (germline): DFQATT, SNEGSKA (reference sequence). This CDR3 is CSAGGQGYTF. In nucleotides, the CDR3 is TGCAGTGCTGGCGGACAGGGCTACACCTTC.

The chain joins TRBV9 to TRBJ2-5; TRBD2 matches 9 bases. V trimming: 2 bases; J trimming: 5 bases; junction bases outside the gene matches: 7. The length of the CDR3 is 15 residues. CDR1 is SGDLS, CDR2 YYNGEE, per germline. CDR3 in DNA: TGTGCCAGCAGCGTCGGTCTAGCGGGATTGGAGACCCAGTACTTC. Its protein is CASSVGLAGLETQYF.

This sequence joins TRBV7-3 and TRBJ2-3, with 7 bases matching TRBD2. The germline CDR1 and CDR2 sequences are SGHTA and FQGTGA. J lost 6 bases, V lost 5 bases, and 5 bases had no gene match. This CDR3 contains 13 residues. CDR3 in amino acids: CASSRTSGDTQYF. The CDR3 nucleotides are TGTGCCAGCAGCCGGACTAGTGGGGATACGCAGTATTTT. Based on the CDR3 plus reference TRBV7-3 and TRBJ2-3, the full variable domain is GAGVSQTPSNKVTEKGKYVELRCDPISGHTALYWYRQSLGQGPEFLIYFQGTGAADDSGLPNDRFFAVRPEGSVSTLKIQRTERGDSAVYLCASSRTSGDTQYFGPGTRLTVL.

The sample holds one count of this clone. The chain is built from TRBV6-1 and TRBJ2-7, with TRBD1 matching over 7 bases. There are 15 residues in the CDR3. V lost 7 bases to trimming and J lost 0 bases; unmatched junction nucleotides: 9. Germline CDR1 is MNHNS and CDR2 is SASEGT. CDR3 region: CASKIQGTSSYEQYF. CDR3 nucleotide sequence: TGTGCCAGCAAAATACAGGGGACAAGCTCCTACGAGCAGTACTTC.

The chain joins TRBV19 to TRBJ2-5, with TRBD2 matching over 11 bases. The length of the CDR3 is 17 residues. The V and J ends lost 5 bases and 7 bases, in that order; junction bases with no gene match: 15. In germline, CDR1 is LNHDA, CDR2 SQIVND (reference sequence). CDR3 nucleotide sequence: TGTGCCAGTAGTCGGGGGGGAATCGGGACTAGCGGAGGGACCCAGTACTTC. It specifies CASSRGGIGTSGGTQYF.

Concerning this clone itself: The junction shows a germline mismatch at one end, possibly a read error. The CDR3 bases are TGTGCTAGCAGCTTAGAGCGCGGAGGGCCCCAGTACTTC. It is translated as CASSLERGGPQYF. V is TRBV7-7 and J is TRBJ2-5; weak D call: TRBD2 (6 bases). There are 13 residues in the CDR3. The germline V gene has CDR1 SSHAT and CDR2 FNYEAQ (reference sequence).

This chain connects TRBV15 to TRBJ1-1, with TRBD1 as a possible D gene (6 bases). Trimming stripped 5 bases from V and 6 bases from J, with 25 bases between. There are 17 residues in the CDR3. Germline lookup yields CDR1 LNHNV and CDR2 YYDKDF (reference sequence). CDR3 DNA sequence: TGTGCCACCAGCTTTTCAGGGTCGAAAGGGGGAAACGCTGAAGCTTTCTTT. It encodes CATSFSGSKGGNAEAFF. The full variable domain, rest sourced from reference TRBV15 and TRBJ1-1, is DAMVIQNPRYQVTQFGKPVTLSCSQTLNHNVMYWYQQKSSQAPKLLFHYYDKDFNNEADTPDNFQSRRPNTSFCFLDIRSPGLGDTAMYLCATSFSGSKGGNAEAFFGQGTRLTVV.

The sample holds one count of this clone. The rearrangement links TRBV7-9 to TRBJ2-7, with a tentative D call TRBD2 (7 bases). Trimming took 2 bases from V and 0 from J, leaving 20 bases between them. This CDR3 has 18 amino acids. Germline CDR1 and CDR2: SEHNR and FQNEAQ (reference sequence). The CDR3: CASSLSGEGVSDSYEQYF. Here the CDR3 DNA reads TGTGCCAGCAGCTTATCGGGGGAGGGGGTTTCGGACTCCTACGAGCAGTACTTC.

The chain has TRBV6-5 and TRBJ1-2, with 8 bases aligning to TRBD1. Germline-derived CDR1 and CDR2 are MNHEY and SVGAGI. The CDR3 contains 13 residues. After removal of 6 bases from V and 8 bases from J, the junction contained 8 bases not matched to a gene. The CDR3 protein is CASRLQGARGYTF. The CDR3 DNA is TGTGCCAGCAGGCTCCAGGGGGCGCGGGGCTACACCTTC.

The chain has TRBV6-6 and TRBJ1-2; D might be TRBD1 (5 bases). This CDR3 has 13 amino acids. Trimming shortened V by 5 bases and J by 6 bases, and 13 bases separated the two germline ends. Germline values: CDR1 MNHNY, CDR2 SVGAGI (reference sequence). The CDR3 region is CASSTREGDGYTF. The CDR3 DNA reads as TGTGCCAGCAGTACCAGGGAAGGAGATGGCTACACCTTC.

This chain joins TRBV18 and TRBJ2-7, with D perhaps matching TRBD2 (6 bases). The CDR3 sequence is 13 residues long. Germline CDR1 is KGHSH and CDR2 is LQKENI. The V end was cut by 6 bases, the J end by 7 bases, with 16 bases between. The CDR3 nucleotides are TGTGCCAGCTCGGGGGGAGAGTACTGGGAGCAGTACTTC. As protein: CASSGGEYWEQYF.

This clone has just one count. CDR3 nucleotides: TGTGCCAGCAGCCCCGGGCTACTAGCGGAGAAAGATGAGCAGTTCTTC. It encodes CASSPGLLAEKDEQFF. This chain links TRBV11-3 with TRBJ2-1; 8 nucleotides agree with TRBD2. Germline lookup yields CDR1 SGHNT and CDR2 YENEEA. This CDR3 is built from 16 residues. Trimming at V came to 5 bases and at J to 8 bases, leaving 14 bases not matched to a gene.

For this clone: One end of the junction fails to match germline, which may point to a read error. CDR3 in amino acids: CASSAPGLGGNQLQHF. The CDR3 bases are TGTGCCAGCAGCGCTCCGGGACTCGGAGGGAATCAGCTCCAGCATTTT. The V call is TRBV7-9, the J call TRBJ1-5, with D tentatively TRBD1 (5 bases). Germline assignment: CDR1 SEHNR and CDR2 FQNEAQ (reference sequence). This CDR3 has 16 residues.

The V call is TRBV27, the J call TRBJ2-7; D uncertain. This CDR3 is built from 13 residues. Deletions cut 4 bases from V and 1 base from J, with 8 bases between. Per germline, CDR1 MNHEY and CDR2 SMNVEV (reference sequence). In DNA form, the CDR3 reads TGTGCCAGCAGTTCGCGCTTATCCTACGAGCAGTACTTC. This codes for CASSSRLSYEQYF.

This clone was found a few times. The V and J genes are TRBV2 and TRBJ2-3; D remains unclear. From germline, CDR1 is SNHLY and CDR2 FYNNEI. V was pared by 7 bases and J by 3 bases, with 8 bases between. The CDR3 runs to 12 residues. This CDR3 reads CASKIRTDTQYF. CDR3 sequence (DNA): TGTGCCAGCAAGATTAGAACAGATACGCAGTATTTT.

The CDR3 protein is CAISTGGVSGNTIYF. CDR3 sequence (DNA): TGTGCCATCAGCACAGGGGGCGTCTCTGGAAACACCATATATTTT. The chain uses TRBV10-3 and TRBJ1-3; TRBD1 agrees at 9 bases. The CDR3 runs 15 residues. Germline V gives CDR1 ENHRY, CDR2 SYGVKD. J gave up 0 bases and V 6 bases, and 3 bases lay outside the gene matches.

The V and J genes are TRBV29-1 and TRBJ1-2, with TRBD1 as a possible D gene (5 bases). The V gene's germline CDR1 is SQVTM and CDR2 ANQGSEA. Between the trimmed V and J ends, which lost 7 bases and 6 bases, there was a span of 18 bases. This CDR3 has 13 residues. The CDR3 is CSALVGRTDGYTF. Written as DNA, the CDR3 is TGCAGCGCCCTCGTGGGGCGCACCGATGGCTACACCTTC.

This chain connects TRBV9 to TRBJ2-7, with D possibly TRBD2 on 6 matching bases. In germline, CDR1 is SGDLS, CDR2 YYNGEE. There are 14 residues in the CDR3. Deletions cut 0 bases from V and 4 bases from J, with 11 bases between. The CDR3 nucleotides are TGTGCCAGCAGCGTAGAGGAGGGGTTTTACGAGCAGTACTTC. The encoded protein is CASSVEEGFYEQYF.

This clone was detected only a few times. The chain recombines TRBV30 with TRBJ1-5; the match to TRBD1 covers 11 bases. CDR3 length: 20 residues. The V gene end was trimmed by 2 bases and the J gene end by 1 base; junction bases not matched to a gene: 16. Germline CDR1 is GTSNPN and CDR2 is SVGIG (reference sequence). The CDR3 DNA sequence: TGTGCCTGGAGTCCCCATTGGACAGGGGGCGCGAAGATCAGCAATCAGCCCCAGCATTTT. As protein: CAWSPHWTGGAKISNQPQHF.

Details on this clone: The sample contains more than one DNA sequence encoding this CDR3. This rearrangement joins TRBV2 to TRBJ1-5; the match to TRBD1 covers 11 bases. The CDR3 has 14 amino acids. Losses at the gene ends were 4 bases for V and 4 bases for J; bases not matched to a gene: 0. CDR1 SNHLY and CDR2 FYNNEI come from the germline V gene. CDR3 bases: TGTGCCAGCAGTGGGGACAGGGGGAATCAGCCCCAGCATTTT. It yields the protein CASSGDRGNQPQHF.

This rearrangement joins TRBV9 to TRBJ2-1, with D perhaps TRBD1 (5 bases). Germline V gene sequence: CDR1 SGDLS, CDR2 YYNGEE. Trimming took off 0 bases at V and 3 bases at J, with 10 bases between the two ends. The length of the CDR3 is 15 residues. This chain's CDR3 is CASSVEAGLYNEQFF. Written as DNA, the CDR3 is TGTGCCAGCAGCGTAGAGGCAGGGCTCTACAATGAGCAGTTCTTC.

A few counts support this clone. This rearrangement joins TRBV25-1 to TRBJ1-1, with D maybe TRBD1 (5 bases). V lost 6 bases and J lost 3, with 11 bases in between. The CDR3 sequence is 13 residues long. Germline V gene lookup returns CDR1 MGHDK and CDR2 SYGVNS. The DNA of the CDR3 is TGTGCCAGCAGGGGCCAAGGGGACACTGAAGCTTTCTTT. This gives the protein CASRGQGDTEAFF. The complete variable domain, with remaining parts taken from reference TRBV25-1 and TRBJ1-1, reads EADIYQTPRYLVIGTGKKITLECSQTMGHDKMYWYQQDPGMELHLIHYSYGVNSTEKGDLSSESTVSRIRTEHFPLTLESARPSHTSQYLCASRGQGDTEAFFGQGTRLTVV.

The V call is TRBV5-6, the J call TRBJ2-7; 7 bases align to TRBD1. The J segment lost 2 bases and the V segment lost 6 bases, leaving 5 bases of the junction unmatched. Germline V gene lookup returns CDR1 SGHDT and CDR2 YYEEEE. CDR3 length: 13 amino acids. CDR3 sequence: CASNGQDTYEQYF. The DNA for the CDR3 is TGTGCCAGCAACGGACAGGATACCTACGAGCAGTACTTC.

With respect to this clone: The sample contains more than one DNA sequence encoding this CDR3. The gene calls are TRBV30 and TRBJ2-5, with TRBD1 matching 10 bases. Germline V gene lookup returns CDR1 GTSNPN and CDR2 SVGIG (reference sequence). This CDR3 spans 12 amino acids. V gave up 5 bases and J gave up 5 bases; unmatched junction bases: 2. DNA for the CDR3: TGTGCCTGGCGACAGGGGGCTGAGACCCAGTACTTC. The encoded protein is CAWRQGAETQYF.